This T cell receptor (beta chain) was identified in a study of T cell responses to AZD1222 COVID-19 vaccine. TCRdb's table, derived via immunoSEQ multiplex PCR, lists solely in-frame clones and lacks some. This table has around 100,000 clones, around 90% appearing once. This CDR3 comprises 17 residues. Trimming removed 2 bases at V and 1 base at J, with 15 bases between. Looked up from germline, CDR1 is MNHEY and CDR2 is SVGEGT. J is TRBJ2-1 and V is TRBV6-2 or TRBV6-3, with D maybe TRBD2 (6 bases). The receptor was derived from an adult in good health. This material consisted of peripheral blood, taken on day 0 of AZD1222 vaccination. This CDR3 is CASSYEIAVRSYNEQFF. The CDR3 nucleotides are TGTGCCAGCAGTTACGAGATAGCGGTTCGATCCTACAATGAGCAGTTCTTC.